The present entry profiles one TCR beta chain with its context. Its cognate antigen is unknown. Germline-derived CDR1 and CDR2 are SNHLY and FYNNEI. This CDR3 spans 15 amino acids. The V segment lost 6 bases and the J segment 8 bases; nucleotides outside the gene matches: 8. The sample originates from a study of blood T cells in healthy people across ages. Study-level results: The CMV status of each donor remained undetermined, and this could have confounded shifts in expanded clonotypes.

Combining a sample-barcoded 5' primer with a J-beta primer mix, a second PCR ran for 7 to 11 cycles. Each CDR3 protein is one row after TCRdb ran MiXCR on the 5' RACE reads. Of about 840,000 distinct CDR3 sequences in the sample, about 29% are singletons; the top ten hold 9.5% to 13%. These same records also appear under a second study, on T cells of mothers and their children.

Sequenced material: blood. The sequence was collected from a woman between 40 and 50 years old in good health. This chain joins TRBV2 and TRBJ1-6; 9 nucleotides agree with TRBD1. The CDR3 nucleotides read TGTGCCAGCAGCCCGACGGGACAGGGTGATTCACCCCTCCACTTT. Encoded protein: CASSPTGQGDSPLHF.